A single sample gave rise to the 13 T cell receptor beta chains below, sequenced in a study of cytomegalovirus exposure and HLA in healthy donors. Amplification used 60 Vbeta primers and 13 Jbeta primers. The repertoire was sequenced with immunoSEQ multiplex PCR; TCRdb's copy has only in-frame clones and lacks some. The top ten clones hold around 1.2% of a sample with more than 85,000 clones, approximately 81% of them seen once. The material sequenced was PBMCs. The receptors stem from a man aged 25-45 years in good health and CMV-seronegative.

Here the CDR3 DNA reads TGTGCCAGCAGTTTCCGACAGGGTCAGCCCCAGCATTTT. As protein: CASSFRQGQPQHF. The rearrangement joins TRBV27 to TRBJ1-5, with 7 bases identical to TRBD1. Looked up from germline, CDR1 is MNHEY and CDR2 is SMNVEV (reference sequence). V dropped 3 bases and J dropped 6; count of bases not matched to a gene: 2. This CDR3 spans 13 amino acids.

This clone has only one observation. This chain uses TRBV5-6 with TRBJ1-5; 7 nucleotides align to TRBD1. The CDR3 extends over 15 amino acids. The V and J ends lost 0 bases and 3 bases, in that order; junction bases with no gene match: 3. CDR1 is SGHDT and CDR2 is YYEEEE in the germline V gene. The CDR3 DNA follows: TGTGCCAGCAGCTTGGCCGACAGGGACAATCAGCCCCAGCATTTT. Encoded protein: CASSLADRDNQPQHF.

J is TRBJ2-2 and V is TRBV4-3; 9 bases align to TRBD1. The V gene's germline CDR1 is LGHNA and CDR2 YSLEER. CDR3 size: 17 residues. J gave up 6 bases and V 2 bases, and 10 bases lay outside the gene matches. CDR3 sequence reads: CASSQLMGQGGAGELFF. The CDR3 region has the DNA TGCGCCAGCAGCCAATTAATGGGACAGGGCGGTGCCGGGGAGCTGTTTTTT.

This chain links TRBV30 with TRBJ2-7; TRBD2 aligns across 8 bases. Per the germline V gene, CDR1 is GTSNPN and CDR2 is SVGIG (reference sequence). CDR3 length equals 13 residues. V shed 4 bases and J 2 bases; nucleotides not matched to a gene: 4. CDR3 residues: CAWTEAGAYEQYF. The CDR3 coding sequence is TGTGCCTGGACAGAAGCGGGAGCCTACGAGCAGTACTTC.

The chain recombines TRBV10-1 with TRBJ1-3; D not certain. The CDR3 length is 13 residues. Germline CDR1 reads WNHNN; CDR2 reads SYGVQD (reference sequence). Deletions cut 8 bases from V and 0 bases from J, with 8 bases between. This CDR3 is CASGEISGNTIYF. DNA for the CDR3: TGCGCCAGCGGAGAAATCTCTGGAAACACCATATATTTT.

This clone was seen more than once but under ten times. Written as DNA, the CDR3 is TGCGCCAGCAGCGCCAACAGCGGCACTAATGAAAAACTGTTTTTT. Translating it yields CASSANSGTNEKLFF. The V call is TRBV5-1, the J call TRBJ1-4; D is ambiguous. Germline V lookup: CDR1 SGHRS, CDR2 YFSETQ. The CDR3 is 15 amino acids. Trimming left V 4 bases short and J 2 bases short, with 12 bases between.

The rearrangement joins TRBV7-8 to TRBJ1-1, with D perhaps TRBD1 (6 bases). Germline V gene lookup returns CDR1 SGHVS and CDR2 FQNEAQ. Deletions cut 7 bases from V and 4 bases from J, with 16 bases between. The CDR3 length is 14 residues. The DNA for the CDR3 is TGTGCCAGCAAGAAAAGCCGACAGGTCACTGAAGCTTTCTTT. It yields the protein CASKKSRQVTEAFF.

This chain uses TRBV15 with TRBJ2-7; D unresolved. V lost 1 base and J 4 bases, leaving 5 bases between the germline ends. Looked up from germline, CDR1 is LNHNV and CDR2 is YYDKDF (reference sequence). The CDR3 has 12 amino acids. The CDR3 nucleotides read TGTGCCACCAGCAGAGCTCTATACGAGCAGTACTTC. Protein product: CATSRALYEQYF. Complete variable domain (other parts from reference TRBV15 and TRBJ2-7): DAMVIQNPRYQVTQFGKPVTLSCSQTLNHNVMYWYQQKSSQAPKLLFHYYDKDFNNEADTPDNFQSRRPNTSFCFLDIRSPGLGDTAMYLCATSRALYEQYFGPGTRLTVT.

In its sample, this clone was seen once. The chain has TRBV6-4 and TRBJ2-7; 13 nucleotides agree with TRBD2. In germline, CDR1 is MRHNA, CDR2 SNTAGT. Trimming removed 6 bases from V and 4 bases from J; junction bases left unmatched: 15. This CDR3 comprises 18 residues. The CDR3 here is CASSREPPGTSGIYEQYF. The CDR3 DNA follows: TGTGCCAGCAGCCGAGAACCCCCCGGGACTAGCGGGATTTACGAGCAGTACTTC.

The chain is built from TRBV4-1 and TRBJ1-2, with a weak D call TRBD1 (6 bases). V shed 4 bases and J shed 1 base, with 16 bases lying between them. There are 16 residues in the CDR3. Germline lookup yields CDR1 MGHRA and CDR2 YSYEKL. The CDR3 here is CASSRLPQGNNYGYTF. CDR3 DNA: TGCGCCAGCAGCCGCCTACCCCAGGGGAATAACTATGGCTACACCTTC.

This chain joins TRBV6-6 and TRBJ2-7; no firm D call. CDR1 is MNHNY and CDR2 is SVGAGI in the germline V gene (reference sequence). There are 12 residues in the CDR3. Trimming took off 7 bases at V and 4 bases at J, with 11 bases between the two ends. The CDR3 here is CASTSGYYEQYF. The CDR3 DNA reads TGTGCCAGCACTTCAGGATATTACGAGCAGTACTTC.

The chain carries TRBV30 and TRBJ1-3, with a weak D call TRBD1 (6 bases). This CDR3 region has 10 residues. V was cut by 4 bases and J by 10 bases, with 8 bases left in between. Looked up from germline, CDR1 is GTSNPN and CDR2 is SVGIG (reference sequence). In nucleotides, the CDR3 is TGTGCCTGGATCCAGGGGACCATATATTTT. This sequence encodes CAWIQGTIYF.

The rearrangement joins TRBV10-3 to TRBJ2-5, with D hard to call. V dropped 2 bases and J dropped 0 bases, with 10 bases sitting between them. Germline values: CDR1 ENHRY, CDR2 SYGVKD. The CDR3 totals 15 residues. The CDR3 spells CAISETAQYQETQYF. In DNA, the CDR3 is TGTGCCATCAGTGAGACAGCCCAGTACCAAGAGACCCAGTACTTC.